This T cell receptor (beta chain) appears in the sequencing data of a study of beta chain features in type 1 diabetes. General study findings and limits: A PCR bias possibly favoring shorter templates would apply equally to patients and controls. Patients' naive, central memory and Treg TCRB repertoires seemed closer to one another than those of healthy donors. Moderate yet significant TCRB CDR3 shortening was seen in Type 1 diabetes patients in all four CD4+ subsets.

CDR1 is MNHNY, CDR2 SVGAGI, per germline (reference sequence). The CDR3 is 12 amino acids. V lost 4 bases and J lost 5, with 8 bases in between. In regard to this clone: Its antigen is currently unknown.

Sorted cells reached over 95% purity in every population. Since all of the isolated RNA was reverse transcribed, expressed TCRB transcripts were what got sequenced. This table comes from immunoSEQ multiplex PCR, and its TCRdb copy is limited to in-frame clones, with some not included. This sample has some 9,800 clones, with roughly 74% found just once. This TCR derives from a young woman in good health. The chain uses TRBV6-6 and TRBJ1-1; a possible D gene is TRBD1 (5 bases). Sequencing used Tregs from blood. CDR3 sequence reads: CASSSGGTEAFF. The CDR3, as DNA: TGTGCCAGCAGTTCGGGGGGGACTGAAGCTTTCTTT.